Each of the 4 T cell receptor beta chains below was sequenced from the same sample in a study of beta chain features in type 1 diabetes (dated by TCRdb to the late 2010s). Library preparation employed the immunoSEQ multiplex PCR assay. All of the isolated RNA was reverse transcribed with the High Capacity cDNA Reverse Transcription Kit, so expressed TCRB transcripts were sequenced. This immuneACCESS table, as held by TCRdb, lists in-frame sequences with V and J called but not all clones. Of the missing ones, under half trace to an unresolved V gene in checked studies; the others have no known cause. The sample table holds about 360,000 clones, of which over 9.5% were seen once. 0.0095% to 0.012% of the sample is taken by the ten largest. General study outcomes and caveats: A moderate but significant shortening of TCRB CDR3 length was observed in type 1 diabetes patients in all four CD4+ subsets.

The antigens for these receptors are not known. Sample: naive CD4+ T cells from blood. According to the study, the label for this sample's cell subset or site signals: true naive CD4+ T cells. The source of these receptors is a woman under 30 with type 1 diabetes.

This rearrangement joins TRBV2 to TRBJ1-2; 8 nucleotides agree with TRBD1. Germline lookup yields CDR1 SNHLY and CDR2 FYNNEI. V lost 7 bases to trimming and J lost 1 base; unmatched junction nucleotides: 5. The CDR3 has 14 residues. The CDR3 DNA follows: TGTGCCAGCACCGAACAGGGGGTTAACTATGGCTACACCTTC. It is translated as CASTEQGVNYGYTF.

This clone has more than one count but fewer than ten. V and J are TRBV30 and TRBJ1-5, with no clear D. V was cut by 1 base and J by 0 bases, with 7 bases left in between. Germline CDR1 reads GTSNPN; CDR2 reads SVGIG (reference sequence). This CDR3 has 14 residues. The chain's CDR3 is CAWSGSVSNQPQHF. CDR3 nucleotide sequence: TGTGCCTGGAGTGGGTCAGTTAGCAATCAGCCCCAGCATTTT.

The V gene is TRBV19, the J gene TRBJ1-5; D gene ambiguous. V was trimmed by 9 bases and J by 5 bases, leaving 17 bases between them. The germline CDR1 and CDR2 sequences are LNHDA and SQIVND (reference sequence). This CDR3 has 14 residues. The CDR3 nucleotides are TGTGCCAGCCGCGGGCCGGATACCTATCAGCCCCAGCATTTT. Translating gives CASRGPDTYQPQHF.

This sequence joins TRBV30 and TRBJ1-2; 9 nucleotides line up with TRBD1. The V segment lost 3 bases and the J segment 8 bases; nucleotides outside the gene matches: 19. This CDR3 is built from 17 residues. Germline CDR1 is GTSNPN and CDR2 is SVGIG (reference sequence). DNA of the CDR3: TGTGCCTGGAGCGTAAGCAAACTAAGCGGGACAGGGAAAGGCTACACCTTC. It encodes CAWSVSKLSGTGKGYTF.